This TCR beta chain was documented in a study of T cell repertoires in cytomegalovirus infection. In TCRdb, the reads were re-called with MiXCR into one record per CDR3 protein. The table includes 450,000 to 550,000 distinct CDR3 sequences, approximately 17% detected once. The ends lost 5 bases at V and 2 bases at J; junction bases unmatched: 8. The germline CDR1 and CDR2 sequences are LNHDA and SQIVND (reference sequence). The CDR3 has 16 residues. This clonotype occurred a few times. The sequencing input was CD8+ T cells from PBMCs. The receptor was derived from a human donor in good health (CMV status not recorded). Some clones in this sample may be carry-over from other donors' samples. The chain carries TRBV19 and TRBJ2-1; 8 bases match TRBD1. Here the CDR3 DNA reads TGTGCCAGTAGTCAGGACAGGGCCTATCCCTACAATGAGCAGTTCTTC. It is translated as CASSQDRAYPYNEQFF.